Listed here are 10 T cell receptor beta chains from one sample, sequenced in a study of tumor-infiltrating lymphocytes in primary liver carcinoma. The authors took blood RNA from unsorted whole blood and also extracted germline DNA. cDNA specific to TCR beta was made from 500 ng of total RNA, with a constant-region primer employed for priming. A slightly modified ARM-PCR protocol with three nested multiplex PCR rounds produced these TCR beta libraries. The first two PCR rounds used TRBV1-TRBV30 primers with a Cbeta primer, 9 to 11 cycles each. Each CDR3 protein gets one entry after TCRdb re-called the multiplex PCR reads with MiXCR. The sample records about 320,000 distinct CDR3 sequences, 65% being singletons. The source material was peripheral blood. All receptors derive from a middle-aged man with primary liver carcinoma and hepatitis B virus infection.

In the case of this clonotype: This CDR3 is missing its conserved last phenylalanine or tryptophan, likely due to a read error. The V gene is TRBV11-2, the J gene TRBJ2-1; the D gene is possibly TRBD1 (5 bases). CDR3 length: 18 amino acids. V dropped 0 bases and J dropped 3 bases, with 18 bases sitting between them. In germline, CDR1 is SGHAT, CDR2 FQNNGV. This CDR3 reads CASSLDWNGADYYNEQFS. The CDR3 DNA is TGTGCCAGCAGCTTAGACTGGAATGGGGCCGATTACTACAATGAGCAGTTCTCC.

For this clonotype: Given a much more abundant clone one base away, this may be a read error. CDR3 nucleotide sequence: TGTGACAGCAGCTTGGATGGCACTGAAGCTTTCTTT. It codes for CDSSLDGTEAFF. This chain connects TRBV5-4 to TRBJ1-1, with D unclear. CDR1 and CDR2 (germline): SGHNT, YYREEE (reference sequence). The CDR3 loop spans 12 amino acids.

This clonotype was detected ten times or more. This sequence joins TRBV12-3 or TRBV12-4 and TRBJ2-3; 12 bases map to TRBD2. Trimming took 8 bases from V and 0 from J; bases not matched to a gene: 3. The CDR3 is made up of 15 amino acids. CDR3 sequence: CASSLAGGSTDTQYF. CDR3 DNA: TGTGCCAGCTCTCTAGCGGGAGGGAGCACAGATACGCAGTATTTT.

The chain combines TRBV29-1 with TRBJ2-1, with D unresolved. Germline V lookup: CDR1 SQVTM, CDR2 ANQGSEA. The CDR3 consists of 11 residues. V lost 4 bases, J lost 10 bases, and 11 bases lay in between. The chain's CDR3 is CSVASSNEQFF. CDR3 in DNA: TGCAGCGTTGCGTCCTCCAACGAGCAGTTCTTC.

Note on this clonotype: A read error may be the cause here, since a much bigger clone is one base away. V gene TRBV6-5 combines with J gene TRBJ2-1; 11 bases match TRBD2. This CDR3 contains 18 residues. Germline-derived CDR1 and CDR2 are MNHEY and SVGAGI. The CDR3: CAGSYLGFGTSGYNEQFF. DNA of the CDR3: TGTGCCGGCAGTTACTTGGGTTTCGGGACTAGCGGTTACAATGAGCAGTTCTTC.

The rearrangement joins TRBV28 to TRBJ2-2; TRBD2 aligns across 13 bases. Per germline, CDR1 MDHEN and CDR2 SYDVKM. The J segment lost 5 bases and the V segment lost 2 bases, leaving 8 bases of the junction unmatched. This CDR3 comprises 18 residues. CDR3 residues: CASSLMGLAGLGTGELFF. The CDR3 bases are TGTGCCAGCAGTTTAATGGGACTAGCGGGATTGGGAACCGGGGAGCTGTTTTTT. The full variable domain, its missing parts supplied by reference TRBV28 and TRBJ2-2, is DVKVTQSSRYLVKRTGEKVFLECVQDMDHENMFWYRQDPGLGLRLIYFSYDVKMKEKGDIPEGYSVSREKKERFSLILESASTNQTSMYLCASSLMGLAGLGTGELFFGEGSRLTVL.

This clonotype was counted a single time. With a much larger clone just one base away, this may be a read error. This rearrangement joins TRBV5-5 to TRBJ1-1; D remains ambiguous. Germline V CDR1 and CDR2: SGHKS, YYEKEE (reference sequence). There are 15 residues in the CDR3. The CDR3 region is CARSSYDLRGTEAFF. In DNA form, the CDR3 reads TGTGCCAGGAGCTCCTACGATTTGCGGGGCACTGAAGCTTTCTTT.

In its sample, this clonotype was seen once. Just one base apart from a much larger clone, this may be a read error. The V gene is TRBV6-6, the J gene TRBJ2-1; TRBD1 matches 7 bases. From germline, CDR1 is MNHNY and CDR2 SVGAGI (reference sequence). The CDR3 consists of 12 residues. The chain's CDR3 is CAGRGTRDEQFF. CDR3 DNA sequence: TGTGCCGGCAGGGGGACAAGGGACGAGCAGTTCTTC.

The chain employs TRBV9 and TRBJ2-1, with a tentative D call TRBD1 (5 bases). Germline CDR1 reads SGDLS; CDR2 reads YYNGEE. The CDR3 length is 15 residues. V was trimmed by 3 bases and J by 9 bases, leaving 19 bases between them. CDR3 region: CASSAGQLIASEQFF. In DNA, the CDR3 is TGTGCCAGCAGCGCCGGACAATTGATAGCAAGTGAGCAGTTCTTC.

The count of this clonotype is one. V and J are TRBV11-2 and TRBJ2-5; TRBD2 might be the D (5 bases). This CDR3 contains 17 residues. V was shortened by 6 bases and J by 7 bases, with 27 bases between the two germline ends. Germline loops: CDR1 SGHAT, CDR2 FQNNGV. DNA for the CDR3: TGTGCCAGCAGTTCGACCAGGTCCGGGTTCATTGAGGGGACCCAGTACTTC. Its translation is CASSSTRSGFIEGTQYF.